This T cell receptor beta chain was captured by sequencing in a study of blood T cell repertoires in COVID-19. Background on the study: The origin of the acute and convalescent COVID-19 samples was the United States, Italy and Spain. Sources were T cells, B-cell-depleted T cells, or PBMCs; the material itself was cDNA or gDNA.

Germline values: CDR1 SEHNR, CDR2 FQNEAQ (reference sequence). This CDR3 spans 13 amino acids. Trimming shortened V by 3 bases and J by 4 bases, and 9 bases separated the two germline ends. Data came from immunoSEQ multiplex PCR; TCRdb stores just in-frame clones and leaves some out. The data show tens of thousands of clones, with over 70% seen just once and about 16% held by the top ten. The specimen sequenced was peripheral blood. The J gene is TRBJ1-2, the V gene TRBV7-9, with a tentative D call TRBD1 (5 bases). This TCR was recovered from a human donor in a cohort sampled during active COVID-19. The CDR3 DNA reads as TGTGCCAGCAGCTTCGGCGGGGCCTATGGCTACACCTTC. Translating it yields CASSFGGAYGYTF.